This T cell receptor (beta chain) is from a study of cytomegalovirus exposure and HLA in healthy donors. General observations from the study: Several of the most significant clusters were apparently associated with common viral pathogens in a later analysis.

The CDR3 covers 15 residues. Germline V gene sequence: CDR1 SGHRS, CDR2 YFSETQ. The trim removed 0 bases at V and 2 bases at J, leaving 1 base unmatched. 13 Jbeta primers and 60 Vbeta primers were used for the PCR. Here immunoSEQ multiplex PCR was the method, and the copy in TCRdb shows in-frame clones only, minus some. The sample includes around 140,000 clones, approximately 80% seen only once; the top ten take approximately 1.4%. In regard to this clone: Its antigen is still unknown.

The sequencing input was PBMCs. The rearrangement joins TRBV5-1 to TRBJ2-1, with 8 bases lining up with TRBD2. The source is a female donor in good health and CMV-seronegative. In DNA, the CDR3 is TGCGCCAGCAGCTTGGGCGGGAGGACCTACAATGAGCAGTTCTTC. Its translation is CASSLGGRTYNEQFF. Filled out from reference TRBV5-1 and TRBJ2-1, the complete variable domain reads KAGVTQTPRYLIKTRGQQVTLSCSPISGHRSVSWYQQTPGQGLQFLFEYFSETQRNKGNFPGRFSGRQFSNSRSEMNVSTLELGDSALYLCASSLGGRTYNEQFFGPGTRLTVL.